Described below is a single T cell receptor (beta chain) sequence and its context. What it binds is unknown. This sample was taken from a study of CD8+ T cells in alopecia areata. General study findings and limits: Normal skin's resident alphabeta T cells are also sequenced in scalp samples.

Extraction and reverse transcription of RNA yielded cDNA as the sequencing template. This table comes from immunoSEQ multiplex PCR, and its TCRdb copy is limited to in-frame clones, with some not included. The table includes around 140,000 clones, more than 45% detected once. The CDR3 runs 13 residues. From germline, CDR1 is SGHRS and CDR2 YFSETQ. V was pared by 3 bases and J by 4 bases, with 10 bases between. The rearrangement uses TRBV5-1 and TRBJ1-2; D perhaps matches TRBD1 (6 bases). The sequence derives from a human donor with alopecia areata. Sample: CD4+ T cells sorted from blood. The CDR3 reads CASSSGGSYGYTF. CDR3 sequence (DNA): TGCGCCAGCAGCTCGGGGGGCAGCTATGGCTACACCTTC.